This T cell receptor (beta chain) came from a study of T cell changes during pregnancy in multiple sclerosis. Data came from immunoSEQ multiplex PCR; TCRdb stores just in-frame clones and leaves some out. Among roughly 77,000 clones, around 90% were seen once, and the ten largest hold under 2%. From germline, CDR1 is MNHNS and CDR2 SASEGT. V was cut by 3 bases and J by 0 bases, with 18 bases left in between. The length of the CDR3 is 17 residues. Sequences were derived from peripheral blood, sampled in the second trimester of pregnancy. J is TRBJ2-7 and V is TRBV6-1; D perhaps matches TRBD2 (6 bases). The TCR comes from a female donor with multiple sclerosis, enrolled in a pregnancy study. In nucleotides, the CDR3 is TGTGCCAGCAGTGATAGGTCTGGGTTCGGGGGCTCCTACGAGCAGTACTTC. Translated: CASSDRSGFGGSYEQYF.